This TCR beta chain was identified during a study of blood T cell repertoires in COVID-19. Study information: There were acute and convalescent COVID-19 samples, and they came from the United States, Italy and Spain. From T cells, B-cell-depleted T cells, or PBMCs came the material, which was cDNA or gDNA.

V shed 7 bases, J shed 4 bases, and the junction held 19 bases outside the gene matches. The CDR3 spans 19 residues. Germline loops: CDR1 WNHNN, CDR2 SYGVQD (reference sequence). In the study's own analysis: Estimation of nucleated cell counts was performed using reference gene primer amplification. Clones were read by immunoSEQ multiplex PCR, and TCRdb kept only the in-frame ones, dropping some. The D gene and trimming were derived from the DNA, and the V and J assignments and clone size from that table. There are 100,000 to 150,000 clones in the sample; roughly four fifths occur only once, and about a sixth lies in the top ten.

The chain recombines TRBV10-1 with TRBJ1-5; the match to TRBD1 covers 10 bases. The receptor was isolated from a woman aged 50 to 60 with acute or convalescent COVID-19. Specimen: peripheral blood. The CDR3: CASKGGFPRGQGLNQPQHF. The CDR3 DNA reads as TGCGCCAGCAAGGGGGGTTTCCCTAGGGGACAGGGGTTGAATCAGCCCCAGCATTTT.